This TCR beta chain was profiled in a study of cytomegalovirus exposure and HLA in healthy donors. The V gene end was trimmed by 0 bases and the J gene end by 9 bases; junction bases not matched to a gene: 17. Germline CDR1 is SGHRS and CDR2 is YFSETQ. CDR3 size: 19 residues. Clones were sequenced by immunoSEQ multiplex PCR, and TCRdb holds only the in-frame ones, with some missing. The data show 150,000 to 200,000 clones, 81% seen once. Worth noting for this clone: The antigen is unknown.

Notes on the study in general: The study recorded 150 to 200 TCR beta chains that were cytomegalovirus-associated. Reports described diagnosis of cytomegalovirus status by the classifier as highly specific and sensitive.

The rearrangement uses TRBV5-1 and TRBJ2-1; TRBD2 agrees at 11 bases. The receptor was derived from a woman under 40 in good health and CMV-seronegative. Source material: PBMCs. The CDR3 nucleotides read TGCGCCAGCAGCTTGGTCACTAGCGGGAGTCGTGGTGGTCGGACTGAGCAGTTCTTC. Its translation is CASSLVTSGSRGGRTEQFF.